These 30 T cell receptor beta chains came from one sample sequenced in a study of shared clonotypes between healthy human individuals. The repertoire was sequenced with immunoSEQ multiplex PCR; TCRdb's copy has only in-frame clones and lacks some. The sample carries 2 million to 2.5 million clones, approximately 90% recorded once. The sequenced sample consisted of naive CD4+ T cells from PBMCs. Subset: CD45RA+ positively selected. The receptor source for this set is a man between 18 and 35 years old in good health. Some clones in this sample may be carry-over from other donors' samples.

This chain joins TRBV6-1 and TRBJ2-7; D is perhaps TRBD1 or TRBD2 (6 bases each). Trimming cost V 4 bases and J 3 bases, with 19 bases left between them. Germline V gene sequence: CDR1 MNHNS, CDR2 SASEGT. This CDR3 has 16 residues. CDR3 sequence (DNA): TGTGCCAGCAGTGCACAAGAGGAGGGGGGCCTCTACGAGCAGTACTTC. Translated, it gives CASSAQEEGGLYEQYF.

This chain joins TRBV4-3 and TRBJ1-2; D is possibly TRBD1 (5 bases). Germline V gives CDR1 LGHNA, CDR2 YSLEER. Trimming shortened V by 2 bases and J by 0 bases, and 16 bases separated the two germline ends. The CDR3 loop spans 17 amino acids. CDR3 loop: CASSQLGVGGANYGYTF. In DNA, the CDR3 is TGCGCCAGCAGCCAACTAGGCGTCGGGGGAGCTAACTATGGCTACACCTTC.

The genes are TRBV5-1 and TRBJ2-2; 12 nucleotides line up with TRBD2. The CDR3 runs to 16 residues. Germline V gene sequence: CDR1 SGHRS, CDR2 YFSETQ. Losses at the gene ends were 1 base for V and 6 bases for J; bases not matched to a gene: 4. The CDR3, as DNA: TGCGCCAGCAGCTTGCTGACTAGCGGGAGTCCCGGGGAGCTGTTTTTT. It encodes CASSLLTSGSPGELFF.

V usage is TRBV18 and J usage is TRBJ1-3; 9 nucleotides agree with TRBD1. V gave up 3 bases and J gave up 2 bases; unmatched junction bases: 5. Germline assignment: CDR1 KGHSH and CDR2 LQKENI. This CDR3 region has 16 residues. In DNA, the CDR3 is TGTGCCAGCTCACCCCCGAGACAGGGGGCTGGAAACACCATATATTTT. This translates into CASSPPRQGAGNTIYF.

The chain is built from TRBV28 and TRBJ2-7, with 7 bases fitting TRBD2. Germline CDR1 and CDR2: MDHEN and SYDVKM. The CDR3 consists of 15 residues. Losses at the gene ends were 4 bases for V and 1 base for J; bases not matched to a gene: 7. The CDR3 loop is CASSWGDYRSYEQYF. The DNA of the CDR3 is TGTGCCAGCAGTTGGGGGGACTACCGATCCTACGAGCAGTACTTC.

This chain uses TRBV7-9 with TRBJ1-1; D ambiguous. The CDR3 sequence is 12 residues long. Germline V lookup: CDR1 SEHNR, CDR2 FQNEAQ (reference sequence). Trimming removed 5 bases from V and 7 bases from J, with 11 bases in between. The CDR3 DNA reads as TGTGCCAGCAGCCCCCCGGGGTTTGAAGCTTTCTTT. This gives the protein CASSPPGFEAFF.

The CDR3 here is CASSYSTGGSEQYF. The CDR3 coding sequence is TGTGCCAGCAGTTACTCGACAGGGGGGAGCGAGCAGTACTTC. J is TRBJ2-7 and V is TRBV6-6; TRBD1 matches 9 bases. After removal of 0 bases from V and 6 bases from J, the junction contained 3 bases not matched to a gene. The CDR3 covers 14 residues. Germline V CDR1 and CDR2: MNHNY, SVGAGI (reference sequence).

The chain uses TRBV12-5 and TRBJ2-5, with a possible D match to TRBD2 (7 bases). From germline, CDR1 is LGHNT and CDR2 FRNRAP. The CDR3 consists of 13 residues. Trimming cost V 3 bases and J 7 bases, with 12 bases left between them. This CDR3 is CASGLGGGGTQYF. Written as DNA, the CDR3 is TGTGCTAGTGGTTTAGGAGGGGGGGGGACCCAGTACTTC.

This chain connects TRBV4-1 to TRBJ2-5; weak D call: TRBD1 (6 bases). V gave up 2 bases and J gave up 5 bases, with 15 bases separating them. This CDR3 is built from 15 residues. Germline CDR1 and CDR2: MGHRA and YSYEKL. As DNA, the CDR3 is TGCGCCAGCAGCCAACGCATACAGGGTGGGGAGACCCAGTACTTC. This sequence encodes CASSQRIQGGETQYF.

The CDR3 coding sequence is TGTGCCAGCAGCCAAGCGCGGGCCTACGAGCAGTACTTC. Translating it yields CASSQARAYEQYF. The rearrangement links TRBV4-2 to TRBJ2-7, with D possibly TRBD2 on 5 matching bases. Trimming stripped 1 base from V and 2 bases from J, with 6 bases between. From germline, CDR1 is LGHNA and CDR2 YNFKEQ. The CDR3 is 13 residues long.

The CDR3 protein is CAWSSGLADSETQYF. The CDR3 DNA sequence: TGTGCCTGGAGTTCTGGACTAGCGGATAGCGAGACCCAGTACTTC. This chain connects TRBV30 to TRBJ2-5; 10 nucleotides align to TRBD2. Germline V CDR1 and CDR2: GTSNPN, SVGIG (reference sequence). V was clipped by 2 bases and J by 5 bases; unmatched bases: 8. This CDR3 contains 15 residues.

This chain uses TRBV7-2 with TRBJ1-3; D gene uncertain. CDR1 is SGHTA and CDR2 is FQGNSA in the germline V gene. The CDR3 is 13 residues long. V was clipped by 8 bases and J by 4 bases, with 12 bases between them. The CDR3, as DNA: TGTGCCAGCCGTGGGCAGTTAGGAAACACCATATATTTT. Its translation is CASRGQLGNTIYF.

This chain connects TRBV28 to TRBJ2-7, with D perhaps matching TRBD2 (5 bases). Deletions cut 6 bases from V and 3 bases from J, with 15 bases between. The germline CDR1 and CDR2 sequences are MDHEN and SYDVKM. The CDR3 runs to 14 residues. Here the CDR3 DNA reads TGTGCCAGCAGCCCCCGTTACGGACTCTACGAGCAGTACTTC. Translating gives CASSPRYGLYEQYF.

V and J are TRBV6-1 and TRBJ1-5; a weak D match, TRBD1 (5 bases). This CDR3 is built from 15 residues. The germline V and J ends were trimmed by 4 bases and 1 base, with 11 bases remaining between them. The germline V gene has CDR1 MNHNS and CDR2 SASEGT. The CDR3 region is CASSAQGVSNQPQHF. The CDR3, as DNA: TGTGCCAGCAGTGCTCAGGGAGTAAGCAATCAGCCCCAGCATTTT.

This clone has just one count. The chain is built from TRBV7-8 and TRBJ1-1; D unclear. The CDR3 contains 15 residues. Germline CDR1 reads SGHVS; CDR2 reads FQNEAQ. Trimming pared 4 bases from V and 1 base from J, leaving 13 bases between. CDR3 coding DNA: TGTGCCAGCAGCTCCAATCCGGGCGGGAACACTGAAGCTTTCTTT. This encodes CASSSNPGGNTEAFF.

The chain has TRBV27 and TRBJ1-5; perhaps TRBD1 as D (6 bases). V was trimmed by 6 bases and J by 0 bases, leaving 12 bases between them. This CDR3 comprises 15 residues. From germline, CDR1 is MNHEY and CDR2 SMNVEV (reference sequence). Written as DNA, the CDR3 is TGTGCCAGCAGACAATACAGGGATAGCAATCAGCCCCAGCATTTT. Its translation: CASRQYRDSNQPQHF.

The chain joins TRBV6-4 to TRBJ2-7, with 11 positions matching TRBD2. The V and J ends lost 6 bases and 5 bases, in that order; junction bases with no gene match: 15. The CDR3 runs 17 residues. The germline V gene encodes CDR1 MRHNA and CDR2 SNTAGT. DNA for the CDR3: TGTGCCAGCAGACAACCTAGCGGGAGGCACCGGGGGAACGAGCAGTACTTC. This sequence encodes CASRQPSGRHRGNEQYF.

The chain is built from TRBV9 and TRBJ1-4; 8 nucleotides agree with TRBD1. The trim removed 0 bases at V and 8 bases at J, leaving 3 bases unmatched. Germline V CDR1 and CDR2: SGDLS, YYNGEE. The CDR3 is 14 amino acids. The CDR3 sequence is CASSVGGQGEKLFF. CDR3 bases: TGTGCCAGCAGCGTAGGTGGACAGGGCGAAAAACTGTTTTTT.

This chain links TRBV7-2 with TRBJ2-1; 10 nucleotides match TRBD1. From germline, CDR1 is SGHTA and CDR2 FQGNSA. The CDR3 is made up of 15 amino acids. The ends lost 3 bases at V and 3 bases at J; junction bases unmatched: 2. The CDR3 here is CASSFDRGLYNEQFF. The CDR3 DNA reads TGTGCCAGCAGCTTTGACAGGGGGCTCTACAATGAGCAGTTCTTC.

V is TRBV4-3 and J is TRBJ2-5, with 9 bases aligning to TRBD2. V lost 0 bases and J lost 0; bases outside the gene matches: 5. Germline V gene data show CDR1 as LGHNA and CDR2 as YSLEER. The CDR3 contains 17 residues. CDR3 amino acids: CASSQDGREGYQETQYF. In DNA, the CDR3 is TGCGCCAGCAGCCAAGATGGGCGGGAGGGATACCAAGAGACCCAGTACTTC.

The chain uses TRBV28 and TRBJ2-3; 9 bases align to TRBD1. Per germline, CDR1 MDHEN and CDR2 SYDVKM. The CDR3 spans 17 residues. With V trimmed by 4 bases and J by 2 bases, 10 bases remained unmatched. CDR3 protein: CASSWGTGRDPTDTQYF. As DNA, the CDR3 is TGTGCCAGCAGTTGGGGGACAGGGAGGGATCCCACAGATACGCAGTATTTT. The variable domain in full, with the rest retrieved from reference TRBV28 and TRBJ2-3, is DVKVTQSSRYLVKRTGEKVFLECVQDMDHENMFWYRQDPGLGLRLIYFSYDVKMKEKGDIPEGYSVSREKKERFSLILESASTNQTSMYLCASSWGTGRDPTDTQYFGPGTRLTVL.

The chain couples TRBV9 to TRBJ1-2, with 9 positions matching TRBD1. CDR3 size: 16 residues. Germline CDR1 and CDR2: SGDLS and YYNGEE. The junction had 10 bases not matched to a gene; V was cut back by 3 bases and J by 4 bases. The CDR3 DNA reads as TGTGCCAGCAGCGCCGTAGGAAGACAGGGGGGCTATGGCTACACCTTC. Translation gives CASSAVGRQGGYGYTF.

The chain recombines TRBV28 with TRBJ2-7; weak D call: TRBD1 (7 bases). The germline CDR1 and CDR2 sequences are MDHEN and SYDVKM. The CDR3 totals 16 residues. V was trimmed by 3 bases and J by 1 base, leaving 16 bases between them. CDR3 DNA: TGTGCCAGCAGTTTTTCACAGGGGAGGCTTTCCTACGAGCAGTACTTC. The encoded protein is CASSFSQGRLSYEQYF. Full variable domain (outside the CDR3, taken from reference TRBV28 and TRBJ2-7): DVKVTQSSRYLVKRTGEKVFLECVQDMDHENMFWYRQDPGLGLRLIYFSYDVKMKEKGDIPEGYSVSREKKERFSLILESASTNQTSMYLCASSFSQGRLSYEQYFGPGTRLTVT.

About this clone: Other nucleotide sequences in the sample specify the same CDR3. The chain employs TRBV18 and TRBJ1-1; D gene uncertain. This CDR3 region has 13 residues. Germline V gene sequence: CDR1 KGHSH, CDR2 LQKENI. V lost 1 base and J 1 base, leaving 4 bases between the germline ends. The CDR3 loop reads CASSPRQNTEAFF. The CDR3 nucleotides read TGTGCCAGCTCACCACGGCAGAACACTGAAGCTTTCTTT.

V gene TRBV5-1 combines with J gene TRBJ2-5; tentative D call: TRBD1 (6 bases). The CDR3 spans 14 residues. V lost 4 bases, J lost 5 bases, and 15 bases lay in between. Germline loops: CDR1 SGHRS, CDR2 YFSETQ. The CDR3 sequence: CASSVSAGEETQYF. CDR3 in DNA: TGCGCCAGCAGCGTCAGCGCAGGGGAGGAGACCCAGTACTTC.

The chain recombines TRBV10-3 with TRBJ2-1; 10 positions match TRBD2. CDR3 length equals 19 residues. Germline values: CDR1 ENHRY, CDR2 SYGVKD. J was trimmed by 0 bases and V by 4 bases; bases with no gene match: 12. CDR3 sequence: CAISVGLAGAHNSYNEQFF. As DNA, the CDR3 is TGTGCCATCAGTGTTGGGCTAGCGGGAGCTCACAACTCCTACAATGAGCAGTTCTTC.

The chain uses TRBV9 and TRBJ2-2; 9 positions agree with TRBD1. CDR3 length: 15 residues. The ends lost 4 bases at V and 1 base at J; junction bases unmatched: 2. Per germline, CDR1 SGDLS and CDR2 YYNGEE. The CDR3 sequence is CASSMGQGNTGELFF. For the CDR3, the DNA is TGTGCCAGCAGCATGGGACAGGGGAACACCGGGGAGCTGTTTTTT. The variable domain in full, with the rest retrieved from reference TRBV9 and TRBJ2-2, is DSGVTQTPKHLITATGQRVTLRCSPRSGDLSVYWYQQSLDQGLQFLIQYYNGEERAKGNILERFSAQQFPDLHSELNLSSLELGDSALYFCASSMGQGNTGELFFGEGSRLTVL.

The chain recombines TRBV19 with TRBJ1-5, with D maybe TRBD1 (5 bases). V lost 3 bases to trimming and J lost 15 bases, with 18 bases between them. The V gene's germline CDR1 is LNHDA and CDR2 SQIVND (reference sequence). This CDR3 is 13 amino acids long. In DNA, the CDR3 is TGTGCCAGTAGTATCCCCCCCAGGGCCGCACGGCATTTT. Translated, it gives CASSIPPRAARHF.

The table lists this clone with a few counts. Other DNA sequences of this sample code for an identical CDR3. The CDR3 sequence is CASRPPNQPQHF. The CDR3 nucleotides are TGTGCCAGCCGACCTCCCAATCAGCCCCAGCATTTT. The genes are TRBV28 and TRBJ1-5; no firm D call. V gave up 8 bases and J gave up 3 bases, with 8 bases separating them. Germline loops: CDR1 MDHEN, CDR2 SYDVKM. This CDR3 is 12 amino acids long.

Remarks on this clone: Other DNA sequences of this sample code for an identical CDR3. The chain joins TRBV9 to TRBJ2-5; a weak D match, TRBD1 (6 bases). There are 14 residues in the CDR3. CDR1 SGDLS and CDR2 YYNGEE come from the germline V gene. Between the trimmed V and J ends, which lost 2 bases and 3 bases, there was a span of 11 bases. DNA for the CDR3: TGTGCCAGCAGCGTTGGGCCAGGGGAAGAGACCCAGTACTTC. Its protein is CASSVGPGEETQYF.